Sequencing of this T cell receptor (beta chain) was carried out in a study of OX40 agonist ivuxolimab in advanced cancers. Study as a whole: The mean age was roughly 60 years, ranging from about 20 to 79, with 65% to 85% of participants male.

Trimming took 6 bases from V and 6 from J, leaving 14 bases between them. Germline V CDR1 and CDR2: MDHEN, SYDVKM. The CDR3 is made up of 13 amino acids. Here immunoSEQ multiplex PCR was the method, and the copy in TCRdb shows in-frame clones only, minus some. The table shows about 80,000 clones, with around nine tenths occurring only once. Exclusion of a patient followed from autoimmune disease history or systemic immunosuppression. The source was CD4+ or CD8+ T cells sorted from blood, collected in a trial of the OX40 agonist ivuxolimab. This rearrangement joins TRBV28 to TRBJ1-2; TRBD1 is a possible D gene (5 bases). This TCR derives from an adult with an advanced solid tumor such as melanoma, head and neck, liver or kidney cancer. CDR3 DNA sequence: TGTGCCAGCAGCTCCGGGACCCGCAATGGCTACACCTTC. Its protein is CASSSGTRNGYTF.